This record looks at one T cell receptor beta chain sequence and its context. Its antigen is not identified. The CDR3 length is 15 residues. The sample belongs to a study of shared clonotypes between healthy human individuals. Whole-study findings and limits: Compared with memory subsets, naive subsets generally had larger estimated richness.

Generated by immunoSEQ multiplex PCR, the TCRdb table keeps only in-frame clones and is missing some. The table shows a few million clones, with approximately 93% occurring only once. Donors, without exception, were Caucasian adults residing in Nashville, Tennessee. The sequence was collected from a man aged 18 to 30 in good health. Some clones in this sample may be carry-over from other donors' samples. Sample: naive CD4+ T cells from PBMCs. Subset in this sample: CD45RA+ positively selected. J is TRBJ2-7 and V is TRBV21-1. TRBV21-1 is a known pseudogene. The CDR3 protein is CASSIGPEVAHEQYF. CDR3 bases: TGTGCCAGCAGCATAGGGCCTGAGGTGGCCCACGAGCAGTACTTC.